What follows are 30 T cell receptor beta chains derived from one specimen sequenced in a study of beta chain features in type 1 diabetes. The study's findings and limits: Shorter TCRB CDR3s, moderately but significantly so, marked every one of the four CD4+ subsets in Type 1 diabetes patients.

Their specific antigens are unknown. Reverse transcription of all isolated RNA meant that expressed TCRB transcripts were sequenced. Clones were read by immunoSEQ multiplex PCR, and TCRdb kept only the in-frame ones, dropping some. The sample comprises over 650,000 clones, over 13% of which are singletons, and roughly 0.04% rests with the top ten. Sequenced input: naive CD4+ T cells from blood. These receptors were taken from a young man with type 1 diabetes.

The J gene is TRBJ2-5, the V gene TRBV25-1; 7 bases line up with TRBD2. V gave up 5 bases and J gave up 1 base; unmatched junction bases: 4. The CDR3 loop spans 14 amino acids. Germline V gene sequence: CDR1 MGHDK, CDR2 SYGVNS. The CDR3 DNA sequence: TGTGCCAGCAGTTCCCCGGGGGGCCAAGAGACCCAGTACTTC. Its translation: CASSSPGGQETQYF.

This clone was seen a handful of times. The V gene is TRBV9, the J gene TRBJ1-5; D unclear. The germline V gene has CDR1 SGDLS and CDR2 YYNGEE. V dropped 0 bases and J dropped 7 bases, with 14 bases sitting between them. The CDR3 runs to 15 residues. The CDR3 DNA reads TGTGCCAGCAGCGTAGGAGTGGTTGTGGGGCAGCCCCAGCATTTT. Encoded protein: CASSVGVVVGQPQHF. The variable domain in full, completed from reference TRBV9 and TRBJ1-5, reads DSGVTQTPKHLITATGQRVTLRCSPRSGDLSVYWYQQSLDQGLQFLIQYYNGEERAKGNILERFSAQQFPDLHSELNLSSLELGDSALYFCASSVGVVVGQPQHFGDGTRLSIL.

This clone occurred a few times. The V gene is TRBV7-2, the J gene TRBJ1-2; 7 bases are shared with TRBD1. The CDR3 has 16 amino acids. The V and J ends lost 1 base and 5 bases, in that order; junction bases with no gene match: 10. Germline CDR1 and CDR2: SGHTA and FQGNSA. CDR3 residues: CASSLERRAGGYGYTF. The CDR3 coding sequence is TGTGCCAGCAGCTTAGAGCGCCGGGCAGGGGGTTATGGCTACACCTTC.

The table lists this clone with a few counts. The sample contains more than one DNA sequence encoding this CDR3. V is TRBV30 and J is TRBJ2-5; 11 nucleotides match TRBD2. Per the germline V gene, CDR1 is GTSNPN and CDR2 is SVGIG (reference sequence). The CDR3 is 14 residues long. V shed 2 bases and J 4 bases; nucleotides not matched to a gene: 3. CDR3 coding DNA: TGTGCCTGGAGTCGAGGACTAGCGGGAGAGACCCAGTACTTC. Amino acids: CAWSRGLAGETQYF. Full variable domain (remainder filled in from reference TRBV30 and TRBJ2-5): SQTIHQWPATLVQPVGSPLSLECTVEGTSNPNLYWYRQAAGRGLQLLFYSVGIGQISSEVPQNLSASRPQDRQFILSSKKLLLSDSGFYLCAWSRGLAGETQYFGPGTRLLVL.

The V call is TRBV30, the J call TRBJ2-3, with 10 bases that match TRBD2. The V and J ends lost 1 base and 1 base, in that order; junction bases with no gene match: 5. Germline V gives CDR1 GTSNPN, CDR2 SVGIG (reference sequence). There are 16 residues in the CDR3. For the CDR3, the DNA is TGTGCCTGGAGTGGAGGACTAGCGGAAGGCACAGATACGCAGTATTTT. It encodes CAWSGGLAEGTDTQYF. The full variable domain, in which reference TRBV30 and TRBJ2-3 provide the parts outside the CDR3, is SQTIHQWPATLVQPVGSPLSLECTVEGTSNPNLYWYRQAAGRGLQLLFYSVGIGQISSEVPQNLSASRPQDRQFILSSKKLLLSDSGFYLCAWSGGLAEGTDTQYFGPGTRLTVL.

This clone was detected only a few times. The V gene is TRBV29-1, the J gene TRBJ2-7, with 7 bases matching TRBD1. Germline lookup yields CDR1 SQVTM and CDR2 ANQGSEA. The CDR3 has 13 residues. The V gene end was trimmed by 6 bases and the J gene end by 2 bases; junction bases not matched to a gene: 7. The CDR3 is CSVPGQGAYEQYF. The DNA of the CDR3 is TGCAGCGTCCCAGGGCAGGGGGCCTACGAGCAGTACTTC.

The chain is built from TRBV9 and TRBJ2-7; D may match TRBD1 or TRBD2 (5 bases each). The length of the CDR3 is 15 residues. Germline-derived CDR1 and CDR2 are SGDLS and YYNGEE. The ends were cut back, 4 bases at V and 5 bases at J, with 19 bases in the middle. CDR3 nucleotide sequence: TGTGCCAGCAGCCCCCCGGCAGGGACGAATCACGAGCAGTACTTC. Its translation is CASSPPAGTNHEQYF.

The table lists this clone with a few counts. The chain has TRBV2 and TRBJ1-2; unclear D gene. The germline V gene encodes CDR1 SNHLY and CDR2 FYNNEI. CDR3 length equals 12 residues. Trimming shortened V by 0 bases and J by 8 bases, and 7 bases separated the two germline ends. Written as DNA, the CDR3 is TGTGCCAGCAGTGAAGCGCAAAGAGGCTACACCTTC. The encoded protein is CASSEAQRGYTF.

The gene calls are TRBV28 and TRBJ2-7; D is unresolved. The CDR3 is 13 residues long. Per the germline V gene, CDR1 is MDHEN and CDR2 is SYDVKM. V lost 6 bases, J lost 5 bases, and 14 bases lay in between. CDR3: CASRSRPEDEQYF. The CDR3 region has the DNA TGTGCCAGCAGGTCCCGCCCTGAGGACGAGCAGTACTTC.

This clone was seen a few times. V is TRBV7-2 and J is TRBJ1-5; D gene uncertain. Between the trimmed V and J ends, which lost 4 bases and 7 bases, there was a span of 8 bases. This CDR3 comprises 12 residues. Germline V gene sequence: CDR1 SGHTA, CDR2 FQGNSA. CDR3 nucleotide sequence: TGTGCCAGCAGCTGGATGGAACAGCCCCAGCATTTT. Translating gives CASSWMEQPQHF.

Regarding this clone: Within the sample, other DNA sequences also encode this same CDR3. The gene calls are TRBV30 and TRBJ2-2; no definite D call. Germline lookup yields CDR1 GTSNPN and CDR2 SVGIG (reference sequence). Trimming cost V 0 bases and J 3 bases, with 5 bases left between them. This CDR3 comprises 13 residues. DNA for the CDR3: TGTGCCTGGAGTGTTCGGGACACCGGGGAGCTGTTTTTT. Amino acids: CAWSVRDTGELFF.

V usage is TRBV7-6 and J usage is TRBJ1-1; no clear D gene. The CDR3 totals 13 residues. V lost 2 bases and J lost 0, with 4 bases in between. Germline V gene data show CDR1 as SGHVS and CDR2 as FNYEAQ. In nucleotides, the CDR3 is TGTGCCAGCAGCTTATCTGTGAACACTGAAGCTTTCTTT. Protein sequence: CASSLSVNTEAFF.

This clone was detected only a few times. The chain combines TRBV28 with TRBJ2-4; TRBD2 aligns across 7 bases. This CDR3 contains 17 residues. Germline CDR1 and CDR2: MDHEN and SYDVKM. V lost 7 bases, J lost 8 bases, and 20 bases stayed unmatched. DNA of the CDR3: TGTGCCAGCACCATCCGGGCGGGGGTTTTAGGGAGAGACATTCAGTACTTC. As protein: CASTIRAGVLGRDIQYF.

V and J are TRBV28 and TRBJ2-5; the D gene is possibly TRBD1 (6 bases). Trimming left V 4 bases short and J 5 bases short, with 8 bases between. Germline V CDR1 and CDR2: MDHEN, SYDVKM. This CDR3 region has 12 residues. The CDR3 sequence is CASSWGQETQYF. The CDR3 nucleotides are TGTGCCAGCAGTTGGGGGCAGGAGACCCAGTACTTC.

This clone was seen more than once but under ten times. The V and J genes are TRBV15 and TRBJ2-3; 9 nucleotides agree with TRBD2. CDR1 and CDR2 from the germline V gene are LNHNV and YYDKDF (reference sequence). This CDR3 contains 20 residues. The V gene end was trimmed by 0 bases and the J gene end by 0 bases; junction bases not matched to a gene: 13. CDR3 nucleotides: TGTGCCACCAGCAGAGATAAGGGGCTAGCGGGACGAGTAAGCACAGATACGCAGTATTTT. Translated: CATSRDKGLAGRVSTDTQYF.

Comment on this clone: The sample has other DNA sequences that encode this CDR3 too. V usage is TRBV30 and J usage is TRBJ2-7; TRBD2 is a possible D gene (7 bases). This CDR3 spans 14 amino acids. V lost 2 bases, J lost 0 bases, and 11 bases lay in between. CDR1 is GTSNPN and CDR2 is SVGIG in the germline V gene (reference sequence). CDR3 protein: CAWSRGGSSYEQYF. The CDR3 coding sequence is TGTGCCTGGAGTAGGGGGGGAAGCTCCTACGAGCAGTACTTC.

This clone appeared a few times. The chain combines TRBV2 with TRBJ2-1; D not resolved. The V end lost 5 bases, the J end lost 4 bases, and 21 bases lay between the germline ends. This CDR3 comprises 17 residues. The germline CDR1 and CDR2 sequences are SNHLY and FYNNEI. CDR3: CASSPDTYVRGYNEQFF. The CDR3 DNA reads as TGTGCCAGCAGTCCCGATACTTACGTCCGAGGATACAATGAGCAGTTCTTC.

This clone was observed a handful of times. V gene TRBV19 combines with J gene TRBJ2-2, with 8 bases lining up with TRBD1. Germline assignment: CDR1 LNHDA and CDR2 SQIVND (reference sequence). Losses at the gene ends were 5 bases for V and 5 bases for J; bases not matched to a gene: 7. The CDR3 runs to 15 residues. CDR3 coding DNA: TGTGCCAGTAGTGTCCGGACAGGGAGGACCGGGGAGCTGTTTTTT. Amino acid sequence: CASSVRTGRTGELFF.

CDR3 sequence: CASSFAIGGGGETQYF. CDR3 nucleotide sequence: TGTGCCAGCAGCTTCGCTATCGGGGGGGGCGGCGAGACCCAGTACTTC. The V and J genes are TRBV11-1 and TRBJ2-5; 8 nucleotides match TRBD2. V was clipped by 3 bases and J by 5 bases; unmatched bases: 11. The CDR3 loop spans 16 amino acids. Germline V gene sequence: CDR1 SGHAT, CDR2 FQDESV (reference sequence).

This clone has only a few counts. The chain employs TRBV5-6 and TRBJ2-3; D may match TRBD1 or TRBD2 (6 bases each). The V end lost 6 bases, the J end lost 5 bases, and 19 bases lay between the germline ends. The germline V gene has CDR1 SGHDT and CDR2 YYEEEE. The CDR3 consists of 15 residues. CDR3 nucleotide sequence: TGTGCCAGCACTCGAAAGATGGGGGGCGAAGATACGCAGTATTTT. Translated, it gives CASTRKMGGEDTQYF.

Written as DNA, the CDR3 is TGCGCCAGCAGCCAACTTACCGGGACATTGAACACTGAAGCTTTCTTT. This translates into CASSQLTGTLNTEAFF. This chain joins TRBV4-3 and TRBJ1-1; maybe TRBD1 (6 bases). Per germline, CDR1 LGHNA and CDR2 YSLEER. The V end was cut by 2 bases, the J end by 0 bases, with 13 bases between. The length of the CDR3 is 16 residues.

The sample holds a few counts of this clone. The chain carries TRBV9 and TRBJ1-2, with a weak D call TRBD1 (6 bases). This CDR3 has 15 amino acids. CDR1 and CDR2 from the germline V gene are SGDLS and YYNGEE. V was pared by 3 bases and J by 3 bases, with 15 bases between. CDR3 amino acids: CASSDRGGRDYGYTF. As DNA, the CDR3 is TGTGCCAGCAGCGACCGGGGGGGGCGCGACTATGGCTACACCTTC.

V gene TRBV7-9 combines with J gene TRBJ2-3; D is uncertain. Germline V lookup: CDR1 SEHNR, CDR2 FQNEAQ (reference sequence). This CDR3 spans 11 amino acids. Trimming shortened V by 5 bases and J by 5 bases, and 5 bases separated the two germline ends. The CDR3 loop reads CASSVLDTQYF. In DNA form, the CDR3 reads TGTGCCAGCAGCGTTTTAGATACGCAGTATTTT.

The chain uses TRBV5-1 and TRBJ2-7; weak D call: TRBD2 (5 bases). The CDR3 extends over 12 amino acids. V lost 4 bases to trimming and J lost 5 bases, with 10 bases between them. Germline-derived CDR1 and CDR2 are SGHRS and YFSETQ. CDR3 protein: CASSPGGDEQYF. In DNA, the CDR3 is TGCGCCAGCAGCCCCGGAGGAGACGAGCAGTACTTC.

This chain connects TRBV2 to TRBJ1-5; TRBD1 is a possible D gene (5 bases). V was clipped by 4 bases and J by 3 bases, with 13 bases between them. The CDR3 sequence is 15 residues long. Germline loops: CDR1 SNHLY, CDR2 FYNNEI. The CDR3 here is CASSGQGRNNQPQHF. CDR3 nucleotides: TGTGCCAGCAGTGGCCAGGGACGGAACAATCAGCCCCAGCATTTT. The full variable domain, completed using reference TRBV2 and TRBJ1-5, is EPEVTQTPSHQVTQMGQEVILRCVPISNHLYFYWYRQILGQKVEFLVSFYNNEISEKSEIFDDQFSVERPDGSNFTLKIRSTKLEDSAMYFCASSGQGRNNQPQHFGDGTRLSIL.

V and J are TRBV7-2 and TRBJ2-3, with 12 bases fitting TRBD2. V shed 3 bases, J shed 3 bases, and the junction held 7 bases outside the gene matches. The CDR3 totals 17 residues. Germline CDR1 reads SGHTA; CDR2 reads FQGNSA. CDR3 nucleotides: TGTGCCAGCAGCTTGGGGAGGCTAGCGGGAGGGACAGATACGCAGTATTTT. Protein sequence: CASSLGRLAGGTDTQYF.

The V and J genes are TRBV28 and TRBJ2-5; D gene ambiguous. Germline loops: CDR1 MDHEN, CDR2 SYDVKM. This CDR3 has 14 amino acids. V lost 5 bases and J 1 base, leaving 11 bases between the germline ends. The CDR3 is CASSPRQLQETQYF. DNA for the CDR3: TGTGCCAGCAGTCCCCGCCAGCTCCAAGAGACCCAGTACTTC.

CDR3 amino acids: CASSPLGGTNYGYTF. The DNA of the CDR3 is TGTGCCAGCAGCCCCCTCGGGGGTACTAACTATGGCTACACCTTC. The J gene is TRBJ1-2, the V gene TRBV9, with a tentative D call TRBD1 (5 bases). The CDR3 covers 15 residues. Trimming took 4 bases from V and 0 from J, leaving 13 bases between them. Germline assignment: CDR1 SGDLS and CDR2 YYNGEE.

This chain links TRBV6-5 with TRBJ2-2; D not certain. CDR3 length: 16 amino acids. Germline CDR1 is MNHEY and CDR2 is SVGAGI. V lost 0 bases and J lost 0, with 8 bases in between. The CDR3: CASSYSASANTGELFF. In nucleotides, the CDR3 is TGTGCCAGCAGTTACTCGGCCTCAGCGAACACCGGGGAGCTGTTTTTT.

In this sample, this clone turned up a few times. The chain uses TRBV6-1 and TRBJ1-3; unclear D gene. Germline CDR1 reads MNHNS; CDR2 reads SASEGT. V lost 4 bases, J lost 0 bases, and 13 bases lay in between. This CDR3 is 16 amino acids long. The CDR3 DNA follows: TGTGCCAGCAGTGGCCAGTGGGGAATCTCTGGAAACACCATATATTTT. It translates to CASSGQWGISGNTIYF.